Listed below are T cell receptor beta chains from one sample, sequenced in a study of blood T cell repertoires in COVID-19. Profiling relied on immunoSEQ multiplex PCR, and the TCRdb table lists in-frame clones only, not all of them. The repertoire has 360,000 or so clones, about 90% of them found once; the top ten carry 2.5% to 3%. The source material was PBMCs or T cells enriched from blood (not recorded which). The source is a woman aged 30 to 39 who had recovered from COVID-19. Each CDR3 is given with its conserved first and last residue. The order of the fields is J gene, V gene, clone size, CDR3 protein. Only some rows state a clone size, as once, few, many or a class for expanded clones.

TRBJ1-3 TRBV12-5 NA CASGLTGGGDTIYF
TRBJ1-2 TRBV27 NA CASSLQGAGYGYTF
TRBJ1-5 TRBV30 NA CAWSAGEGQPQHF
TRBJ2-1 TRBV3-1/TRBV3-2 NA CASSPGLAGGGEQFF
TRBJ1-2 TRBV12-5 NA CASGPLGTRNYGYTF
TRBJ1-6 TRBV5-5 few CASRQGYNSPLHF
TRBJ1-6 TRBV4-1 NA CASSQTPRDMMISPLHF
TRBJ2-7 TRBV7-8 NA CASSYGTSGAYEQYF
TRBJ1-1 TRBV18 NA CASSDSTNTEAFF
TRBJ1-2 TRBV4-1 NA CASSQVVQANYGYTF
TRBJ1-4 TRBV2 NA CASSGTGDLLFF
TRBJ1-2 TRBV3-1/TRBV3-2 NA CASSQGWSVYGYTF
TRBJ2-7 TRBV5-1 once CASSLTKIGGTGRSYEQYF
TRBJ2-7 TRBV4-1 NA CASSQDTGPSYEQYF
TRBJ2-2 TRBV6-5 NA CASSLAATITGELFF
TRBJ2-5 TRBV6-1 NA CASSEVGTGRSETQYF
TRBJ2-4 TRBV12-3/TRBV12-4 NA CASSLGHKNIQYF
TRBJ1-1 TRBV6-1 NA CASSEVLGAHTEAFF
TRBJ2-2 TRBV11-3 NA CASSLGRGYNTGELFF
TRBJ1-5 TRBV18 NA CASSQNRASNQPQHF
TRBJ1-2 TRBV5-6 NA CASSLDSSGAYLGYTF
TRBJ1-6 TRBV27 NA CASSFRDTTNNSPLHF
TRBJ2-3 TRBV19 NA CASSAGIRDTQYF
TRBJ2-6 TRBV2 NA CASGQLSGANVLTF
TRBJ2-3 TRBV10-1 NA CASSESMGTGQTDTQYF
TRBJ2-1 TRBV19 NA CASSSSRQGQFF
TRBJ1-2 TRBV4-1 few CASSQESDGNYGYTF
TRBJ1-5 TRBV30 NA CAWSVRGNQPQHF
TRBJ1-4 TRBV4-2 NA CASSQGLTLTTATNEKLFF
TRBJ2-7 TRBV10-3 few CATITGDSSYEQYF
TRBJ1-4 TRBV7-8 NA CASSITGGAGEKLFF
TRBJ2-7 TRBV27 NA CASSLARGTYEQYF
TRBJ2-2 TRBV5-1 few CASSLDLPPGELFF
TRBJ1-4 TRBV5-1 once CASSSTGIDEKLFF
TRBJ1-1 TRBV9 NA CASRPGQGAEAFF
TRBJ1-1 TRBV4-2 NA CASGRSGDLGAFF
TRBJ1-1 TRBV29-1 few CSGGRGIGTEAFF
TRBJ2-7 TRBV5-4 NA CASSLGGAGGNEQYF
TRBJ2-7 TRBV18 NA CASSPRQGSYEQYF
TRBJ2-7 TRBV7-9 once CASSSIRTGESYEQYF
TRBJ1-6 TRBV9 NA CASSPQGDSPLHF
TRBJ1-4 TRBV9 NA CASSVDNSATNEKLFF
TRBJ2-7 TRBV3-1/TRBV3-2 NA CASSPPGLASYEQYF
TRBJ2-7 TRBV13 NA CASSSTGTGIGEQYF
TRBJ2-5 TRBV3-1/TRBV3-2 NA CASSQRTGTEETQYF
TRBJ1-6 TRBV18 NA CASSRDRKTDSPLHF
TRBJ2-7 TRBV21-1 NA CASSKAGTAPYEQYF
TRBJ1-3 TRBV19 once CASSMASGGSGNTIYF
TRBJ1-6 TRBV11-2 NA CASSPGGALHF
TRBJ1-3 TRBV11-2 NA CASSLNLGVMSGNTIYF
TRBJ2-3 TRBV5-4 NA CASSLSGGAGDTQYF
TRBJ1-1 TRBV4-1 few CASSQGDRGRRTEAFF
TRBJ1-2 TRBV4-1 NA CASSHRGNRGGYGYTF
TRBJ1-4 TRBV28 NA CASSNPPGSREKLFF
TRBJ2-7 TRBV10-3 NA CAIRGDNRYEQYF